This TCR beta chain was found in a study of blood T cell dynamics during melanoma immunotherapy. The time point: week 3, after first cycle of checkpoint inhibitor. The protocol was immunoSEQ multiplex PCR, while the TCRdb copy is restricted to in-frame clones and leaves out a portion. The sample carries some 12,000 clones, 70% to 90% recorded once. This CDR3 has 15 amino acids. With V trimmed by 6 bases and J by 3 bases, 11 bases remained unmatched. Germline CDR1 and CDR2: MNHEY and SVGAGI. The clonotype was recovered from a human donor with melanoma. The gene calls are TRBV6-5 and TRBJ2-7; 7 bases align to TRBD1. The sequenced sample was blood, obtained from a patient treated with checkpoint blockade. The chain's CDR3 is CASSPGTASNYEQYF. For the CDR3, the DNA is TGTGCCAGCAGCCCCGGGACAGCCTCCAACTACGAGCAGTACTTC.